This T cell receptor (beta chain) was captured in a study of T cells after yellow fever vaccination (dated by TCRdb to 2018 to 2020). In the study overall: Libraries from fractions with low cell numbers were prepared with the SMART-Seq v4 Ultra Low Input RNA kit. To follow T-cell clones before and after primary and booster YFV17D yellow fever vaccination, bulk TCR alpha and beta repertoires were sequenced over time. Two healthy male donors, one aged 18 to 30 and one aged 30 to 40 years, made up the cohort. Blood samples were taken at several timepoints before and after primary and secondary immunization, and bulk PBMC replicates and cell subsets were isolated. General study outcomes and caveats: Because the study included only a couple of donors, the extent to which the findings can be generalized is limited. Compared with the primary T-cell response, the secondary T-cell response was faster but weaker, reaching its peak on day 5 rather than on day 15. A small fraction of clonotypes appeared in both the CD4 and CD8 compartments, likely as a result of convergent recombination. After the booster, most clones that had expanded after primary vaccination were detected again (roughly 96% of CD4 and around 88% of CD8), suggesting broad maintenance of memory. Computational filtering was needed because FACS-sorted repertoires could contain abundant contaminating clonotypes from the bulk population.

TCRdb names Illumina NovaSeq 6000 as the instrument used. TCR cDNA was made using 5'RACE template switching, a step that added a universal primer site and unique molecular identifiers. Priming of cDNA synthesis was performed from both the TCR alpha and TCR beta constant segments. Libraries were amplified in two PCR steps, with sample barcodes and sequencing adapters added in the second step. Sequencing of libraries was done on Illumina HiSeq 2500 (2x100 bp) or NovaSeq (2x150 bp). The authors processed their data as follows. MIGEC was used to demultiplex reads and collapse the reads into UMI consensus sequences, and MiXCR was used for V(D)J alignment. Clonotypes responding to the vaccine were identified with edgeR on replicate PBMC samples, with the criteria of FDR below 0.01 and a log2 fold change above 5 up to day 15. Each bulk clonotype received a CD4 or CD8 identity based on whether the sequenced CD4 or CD8 repertoire contained that clonotype at higher abundance. The public reads were quality trimmed at Q25 with fastp and then assembled into clones with MiXCR by TCRdb, keeping productive beta chains. Each record represents a unique CDR3 protein, reported with the most common genes and DNA among its rows. The V and J calls follow TCRdb's processing rather than the paper's. This sample holds hundreds of thousands of distinct CDR3 sequences; around 20% were observed only once. Roughly a sixth of the sample comes from the top ten.

This clonotype was seen only once. The specificity of this receptor is unknown. No base quality values were provided; no much bigger clone lies one nucleotide off. A single read makes a weak case. The intended sense of this specimen's treatment or condition label: live attenuated yellow fever vaccine strain. At each blood-draw timepoint, two biological replicates of bulk PBMCs were collected. A standard Ficoll-Paque protocol was used to isolate PBMCs from peripheral blood. RNA was extracted with TriZol from bulk PBMCs, CD4 and CD8 fractions, and dextramer-positive and dextramer-negative fractions. Trimmed from V: 4 bases; trimmed from J: 7 bases; junction bases lacking a gene match: 7. The germline V gene provides CDR1 MNHNS and CDR2 SASEGT. Spanning cysteine to phenylalanine, the CDR3 consists of 14 amino acids. CDR3 DNA only is kept here, 42 bases in frame from base 1.

The receptor comes from a man in his late teens or twenties who received the YFV17D yellow fever vaccine. Sequencing used PBMCs, obtained before the yellow fever booster vaccination. The sequence is built from TRBV6-1 and TRBJ2-1; a stretch of 7 junction bases matches TRBD1. Here is the DNA: TGTGCCAGCAGTGTAGACCGGGACAGAAATGAGCAGTTCTTC. This gives the protein CASSVDRDRNEQFF.